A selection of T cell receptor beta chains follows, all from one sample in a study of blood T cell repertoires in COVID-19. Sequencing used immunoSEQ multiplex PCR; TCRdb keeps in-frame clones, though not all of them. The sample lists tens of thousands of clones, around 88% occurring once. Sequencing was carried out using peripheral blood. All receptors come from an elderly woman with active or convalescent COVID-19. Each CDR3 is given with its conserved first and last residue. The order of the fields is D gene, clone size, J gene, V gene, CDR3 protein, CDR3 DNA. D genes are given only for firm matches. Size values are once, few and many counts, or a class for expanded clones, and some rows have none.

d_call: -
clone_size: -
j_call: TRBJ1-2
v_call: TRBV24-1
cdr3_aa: CATSDPGSPEGYGYTF
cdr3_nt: TGTGCCACCAGTGACCCCGGCAGCCCGGAGGGCTATGGCTACACCTTC

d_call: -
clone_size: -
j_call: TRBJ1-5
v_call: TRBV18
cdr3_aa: CASSRDGDQPQHF
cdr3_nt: TGTGCCAGCTCGCGGGACGGGGATCAGCCCCAGCATTTT

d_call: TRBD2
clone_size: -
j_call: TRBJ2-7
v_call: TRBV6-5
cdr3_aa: CASSRTSGAYEQYF
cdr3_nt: TGTGCCAGCAGTCGGACTAGCGGGGCCTACGAGCAGTACTTC

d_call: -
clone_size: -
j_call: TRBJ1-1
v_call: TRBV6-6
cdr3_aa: CASSYFQGDTEAFF
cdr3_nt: TGTGCCAGCAGTTACTTTCAGGGTGACACTGAAGCTTTCTTT

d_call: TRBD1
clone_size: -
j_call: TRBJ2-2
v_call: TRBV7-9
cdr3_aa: CASSFRDRGPANTGELFF
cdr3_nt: TGTGCCAGCAGCTTCAGGGACAGGGGGCCGGCGAACACCGGGGAGCTGTTTTTT

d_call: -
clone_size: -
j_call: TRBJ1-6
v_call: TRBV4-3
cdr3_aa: CASSHDRSSYNSPLHF
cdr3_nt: TGCGCCAGCAGCCACGACAGGAGCTCCTATAATTCACCCCTCCACTTT

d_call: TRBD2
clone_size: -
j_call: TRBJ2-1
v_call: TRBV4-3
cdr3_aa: CASSQEASGEQFF
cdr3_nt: TGCGCCAGCAGCCAAGAAGCTAGCGGTGAGCAGTTCTTC

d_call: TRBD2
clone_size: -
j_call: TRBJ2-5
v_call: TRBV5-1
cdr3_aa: CASSVAGGGETQYF
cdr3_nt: TGCGCCAGCAGTGTAGCGGGAGGGGGAGAGACCCAGTACTTC

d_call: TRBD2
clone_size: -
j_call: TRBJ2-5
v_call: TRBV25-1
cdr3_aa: CASSELGLAGGKTETQYF
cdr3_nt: TGTGCCAGCAGTGAATTGGGACTAGCGGGAGGGAAAACAGAGACCCAGTACTTC

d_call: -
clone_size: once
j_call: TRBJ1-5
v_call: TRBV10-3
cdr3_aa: CAIKGERNQPQHF
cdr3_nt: TGTGCCATCAAAGGGGAAAGAAATCAGCCCCAGCATTTT

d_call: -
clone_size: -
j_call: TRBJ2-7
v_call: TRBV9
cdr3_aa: CASSVDRGLTYEQYF
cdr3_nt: TGTGCCAGCAGCGTAGACCGGGGACTCACCTACGAGCAGTACTTC

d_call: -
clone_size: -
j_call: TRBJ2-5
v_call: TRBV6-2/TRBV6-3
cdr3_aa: CASSNRDQETQYF
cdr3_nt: TGTGCCAGCAGTAACCGGGATCAAGAGACCCAGTACTTC

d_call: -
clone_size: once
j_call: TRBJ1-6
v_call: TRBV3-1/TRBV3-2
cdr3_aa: CASSPDAGDSPLHF
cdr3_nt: TGTGCCAGCAGCCCAGACGCGGGGGATTCACCCCTCCACTTT

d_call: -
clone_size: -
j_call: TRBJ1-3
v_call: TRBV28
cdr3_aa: CASSFTGYSGNTIYF
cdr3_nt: TGTGCCAGCAGCTTCACAGGGTACTCTGGAAACACCATATATTTT

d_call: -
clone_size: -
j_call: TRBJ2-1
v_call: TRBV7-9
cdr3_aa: CASSLGRSPGDEQFF
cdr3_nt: TGTGCCAGCAGCTTAGGACGCTCCCCGGGGGATGAGCAGTTCTTC

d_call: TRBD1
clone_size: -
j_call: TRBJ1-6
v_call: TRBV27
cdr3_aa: CASSLIGTGGLHF
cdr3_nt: TGTGCCAGCAGTTTAATCGGGACAGGAGGACTCCACTTT

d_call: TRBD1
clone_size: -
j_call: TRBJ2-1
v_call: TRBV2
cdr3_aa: CASSDDRGVYNEQFF
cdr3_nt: TGTGCCAGCAGTGACGACAGGGGGGTCTACAATGAGCAGTTCTTC

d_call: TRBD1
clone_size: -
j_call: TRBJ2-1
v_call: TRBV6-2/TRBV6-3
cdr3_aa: CASSRQGENEQFF
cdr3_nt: TGTGCCAGCAGCAGACAGGGGGAGAATGAGCAGTTCTTC

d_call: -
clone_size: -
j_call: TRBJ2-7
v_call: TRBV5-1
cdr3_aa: CASRGDTDAYEQYF
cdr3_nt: TGCGCCAGCAGGGGGGACACGGACGCCTACGAGCAGTACTTC

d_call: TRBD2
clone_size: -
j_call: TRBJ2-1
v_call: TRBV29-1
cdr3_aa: CSSAQGASGSAEQFF
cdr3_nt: TGCAGCTCAGCCCAGGGGGCTAGCGGGAGTGCTGAGCAGTTCTTC

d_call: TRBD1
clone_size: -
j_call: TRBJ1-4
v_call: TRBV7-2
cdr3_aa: CASSGNRGSNEKLFF
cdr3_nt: TGTGCCAGCAGCGGCAACAGGGGAAGTAATGAAAAACTGTTTTTT

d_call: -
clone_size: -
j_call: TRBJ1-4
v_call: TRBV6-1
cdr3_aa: CASSERVGQGNEKLFF
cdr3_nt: TGTGCCAGCAGTGAAAGGGTGGGGCAGGGGAATGAAAAACTGTTTTTT

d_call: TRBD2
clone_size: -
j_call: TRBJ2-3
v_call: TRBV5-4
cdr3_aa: CASSLETSGGNTDTQYF
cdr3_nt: TGTGCCAGCAGCTTGGAGACTAGCGGGGGCAACACAGATACGCAGTATTTT

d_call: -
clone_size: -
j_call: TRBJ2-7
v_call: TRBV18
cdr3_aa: CASSPYTDTHSYEQYF
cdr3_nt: TGTGCCAGCTCACCCTATACGGACACCCACTCCTACGAGCAGTACTTC

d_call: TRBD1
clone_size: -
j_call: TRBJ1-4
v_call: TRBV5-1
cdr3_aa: CASSLGQGELFF
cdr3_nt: TGCGCCAGCAGCTTGGGGCAGGGGGAACTGTTTTTT

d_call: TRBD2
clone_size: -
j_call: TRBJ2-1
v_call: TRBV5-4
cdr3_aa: CASSLASGEYNEQFF
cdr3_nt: TGTGCCAGCAGCTTGGCTAGCGGAGAGTACAATGAGCAGTTCTTC

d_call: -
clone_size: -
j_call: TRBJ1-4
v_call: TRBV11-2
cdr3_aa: CASSRAPVEKLFF
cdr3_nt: TGTGCCAGCAGCCGAGCCCCCGTAGAGAAACTGTTTTTT

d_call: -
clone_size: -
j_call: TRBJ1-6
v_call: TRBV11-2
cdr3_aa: CASSLGLGTGFTLHF
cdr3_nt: TGTGCCAGCAGCTTAGGTCTAGGAACGGGGTTCACCCTCCACTTT

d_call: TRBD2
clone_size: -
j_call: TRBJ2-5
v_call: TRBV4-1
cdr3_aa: CASSQGKLAGGFQETQYF
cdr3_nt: TGCGCCAGCAGCCAAGGAAAACTAGCGGGAGGATTCCAAGAGACCCAGTACTTC

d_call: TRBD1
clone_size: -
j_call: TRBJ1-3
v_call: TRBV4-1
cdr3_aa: CASSLPGDRGGGNTIYF
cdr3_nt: TGCGCCAGCAGCCTTCCAGGGGACAGGGGGGGTGGAAACACCATATATTTT

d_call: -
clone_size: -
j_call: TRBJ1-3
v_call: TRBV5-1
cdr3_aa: CASSLDRSSGNTIYF
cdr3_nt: TGCGCCAGCAGCCTCGACCGGAGCTCTGGAAACACCATATATTTT